This section outlines one TCR beta chain sequence together with its context. There is no known antigen for this receptor. Relative to germline, V is missing 0 bases and J is missing 1 base, with 6 bases of the junction outside any gene match. Counted from cysteine to phenylalanine, this CDR3 has 19 amino acids. The CDR3 DNA has 57 bases and is translated from base 1. CDR1 and CDR2, looked up from the germline V gene, are MGHRA and YSYEKL. Library generation was performed with the immunoSEQ multiplex PCR assay. A mixture of 60 forward primers for TCR Vbeta segments and 13 reverse primers for TCR Jbeta segments was used in the multiplex PCR. Amplification of the CDR3 region of rearranged TCR beta genes was performed with a multiplex PCR assay on genomic DNA. On the Illumina HiSeq System, the amplified TCR beta libraries were sequenced as 87-base-pair reads. The authors processed their data as follows. In a later analysis, 70 million to 95 million unique TCR beta chains were counted across the roughly 610 repertoires, and roughly 9.9 million of these chains were shared by at least two donors. To remove PCR and sequencing errors, raw reads were error-corrected and collapsed into unique sequences using a nearest-neighbor algorithm that merged closely related sequences. To assign V, D and J gene segments, CDR3 sequences were aligned to IMGT reference sequences. For a sequence to be retained, a match of at least six nucleotides to both a V gene segment and a J gene segment was required. Rearrangements were classified as productive when the CDR3 lacked stop codons and remained in frame with V and J, and all other rearrangements were classified as non-productive. Following IMGT convention, CDR3 was defined as the stretch from the second conserved V-encoded cysteine up to the conserved J-encoded phenylalanine. The earlier analysis of about 590 of the donors excluded sequences that lacked an unambiguous match to a single V gene segment. In an earlier analysis of some 590 of the donors, a V segment was called functional when productive rearrangements were above 56.7%, and segregating when the standard deviation between donors exceeded 5%. A statistical classification framework was built for diagnosing cytomegalovirus status from the catalog of TCR beta chain sequences. A later analysis assigned V and J genes by comparing TCR nucleotide sequences with IMGT/GENE-DB human TR gene sequences. A later analysis assigned CDR3 sequences and most-parsimonious VDJ recombination scenarios with the TCRdist pipeline. In a later analysis, each TCR beta chain was defined by its CDR3 amino acid sequence together with its V-gene family, and reads without a unique V-gene family were excluded. In a later analysis, some 600 highly shared, low-generation-probability nucleotide sequences were removed to address suspected cross-contamination and a sequencing artifact. A later analysis calculated a clonal expansion index for each public chain from normalized within-repertoire ranks of inferred template counts. A later analysis computed generation probabilities with a VDJ recombination model fitted to out-of-frame rearrangements, and checked the results against IGoR. Hypergeometric tests were used in a later analysis to score TCR-TCR, TCR-HLA and TCR-CMV co-occurrence, with a repertoire-size bias correction applied to the TCR pairs. In a later analysis, false discovery rates were estimated by permuting HLA or CMV assignments 20 times. In a later analysis, co-occurring TCRs were grouped using DBSCAN, and TCRdist sequence similarity was added for clustering within HLA-allele-positive subsets. Repertoires with fewer than 30,000 or more than 120,000 public chains, plus five repertoires with anomalous nucleotide sharing, were excluded from co-occurrence clustering. Imported from immuneACCESS, the table was reduced by TCRdb to in-frame sequences with V and J called. These copies leave out some clones; in studies compared against another copy, an unresolved V gene accounts for under half, and the cause of the remainder is not known. Clonal size and the V and J genes are those of that table, whereas D and trimming came from the DNA. The table held for this sample gives 100,000 to 150,000 clones. The ten largest account for under 3.5% of the sample.

The cohort comprised hundreds of healthy bone marrow donors. Cohort members were all nominally healthy when sampled, although unrecorded immune exposures were likely present. The donor was CMV seronegative and was included in the group of a few hundred seronegative cohort members. A peripheral blood sample was collected from each donor, and TCR beta sequencing was performed on peripheral blood mononuclear cells. Genomic DNA extraction from the blood cell samples was performed with the Qiagen DNeasy Blood Extraction Kit. This sample is drawn from a study of cytomegalovirus exposure and HLA in healthy donors (TCRdb year 2017). A note on the overall study: An earlier analysis of 587 of the donors reported 250 to 350 Gb of sequence data and roughly 110 million unique TCR beta sequences from 150 million to 200 million T cells. Alongside the repertoire data, information on donor age, sex, ethnicity and CMV serostatus was compiled. Along with the roughly 670-subject first cohort, a separate validation cohort of over a hundred different subjects was used. The study aimed to test whether signatures of past pathogen exposure could be identified by cataloging public T cell receptors. An earlier analysis of more than 450 of the donors used high-throughput TCR beta sequencing to judge whether each TCR beta V gene segment behaved as functional or pseudogenic. Roughly 310 gigabases of sequencing data and 78 million or so unique TCR sequences were included in an early release covering over 600 HLA-typed donors. A later analysis re-examined previously published TCR beta repertoires from more than 650 donors and added high-resolution HLA genotyping to investigate patterns of TCR occurrence. In a later genetic analysis, genome-wide SNP genotypes for about 65% of the roughly 700 donors were used, and that subset was treated as a discovery cohort. Among the approximately 420 genotyped donors, more than 70% belonged to the genetic ancestry cluster associated with self-reported Caucasian donors. Every discovery cohort repertoire had been produced on one sequencing platform. The number of donors typed differed by locus, with roughly 620-640 for A, B, C, DRB1 and DQB1, around 560 for DQA1, 600 to 610 for DPA1, and roughly 450 for DPB1. Across 398 genotyped donors of the cohort, an average of about 200,000 unique TCR beta nucleotide sequences per donor were sequenced, and around 19% of those sequences were non-productive. Both class I and class II loci were covered by HLA typing, at four-digit resolution. Several DR-DQ haplotypes were handled as single units for association and clustering because linkage in the cohort was strong. The study used immunosequencing to profile the T cell repertoires of some 600 subjects and linked those repertoires to cytomegalovirus serostatus. The later analysis used no new phenotypic data to find candidate immune exposures, relying instead on TCR beta sequences and their occurrence across donors. To predict cytomegalovirus infection status, the study combined high-throughput TCR immunosequencing, statistical association of individual TCRs with disease status, and machine learning. General findings and caveats noted by the study authors: In a later genetic analysis, a missense DCLRE1C variant was associated with V-gene and J-gene trimming of TCR beta chains, and the association was replicated in an independent cohort. When HLA alleles, especially DR and DQ, strongly co-occurred, attributing TCR associations to individual alleles was difficult. A later genetic analysis reported fewer N-insertions in productive TCRs among donors in an Asian-associated ancestry cluster than the approximately 700-donor mean. Roughly uniform sequencing depth across donors was assumed in presence/absence analyses, although this assumption may not hold. Compared with equally common non-associated chains, HLA-associated TCR beta chains in a later analysis were more clonally expanded and had lower generation probabilities. A later analysis reported that several top co-occurrence clusters appeared linked to parvovirus B19, influenza, CMV and Epstein-Barr virus. A further reported finding was that TCR beta sequences accurately predicted the HLA-A and HLA-B alleles for most subjects in the first cohort. The study listed 164 TCR beta chains as associated with cytomegalovirus. In vitro tests confirmed that three of the cytomegalovirus-associated TCR beta chains recognize cytomegalovirus antigens. An earlier analysis of 450 to 750 of the donors showed that most TCR beta V segments appeared in productive rearrangements either about 87% or about 30% of the time, which broadly matched IMGT annotations. A later analysis found that TCR association rates varied across HLA loci, with DRB1 alleles showing the most associated TCRs and HLA-C alleles the fewest. According to a later analysis, most CMV-associated TCR beta chains appeared to be HLA-restricted, and the HLA associations seemed to be driven largely by CMV exposure. Because HLA typing was unavailable for some donors at each locus, only the typed subset was used in association tests. A cluster of highly shared sequence variants was judged likely to be a technical artifact of the sequencing pipeline. Because the 87-base-pair reads could not distinguish some IMGT-functional V segments, including TRBV6-2 and TRBV6-3, those segments were excluded. Immune exposure information for the cohort was limited to CMV serostatus. In a later analysis, about 16,000 TCR beta sequences were associated with specific HLA alleles at a false discovery rate of 0.05. It was suggested by the authors that the approach could potentially be generalized to other disease states and immunological phenotypes. The classifier was reported to diagnose cytomegalovirus status with high specificity and sensitivity in both the original and validation cohorts. Correlated functional status among segregating V segments might be attributable to linkage disequilibrium, but an unknown experimental factor could not be ruled out. The earlier analysis of approximately 540 of the donors excluded some 15 rarely observed V segments, including chromosome 9 orphons, because counts were too low. This cohort had only TCR beta chains sequenced, and the lack of alpha or paired-chain data limited which features could be detected. Most TCR sequences were seen in very few donors, while some public TCRs were found in many individuals.

This TCR derives from a man between 25 and 39 years old in good health and CMV-seronegative. The sequence joins TRBV4-1 to TRBJ2-1; TRBD2 aligns with 13 central bases. Sample: PBMCs. The CDR3 region: CASSQESGLAGASYNEQFF. The DNA sequence follows: TGCGCCAGCAGCCAAGAATCAGGACTAGCGGGAGCATCCTACAATGAGCAGTTCTTC.